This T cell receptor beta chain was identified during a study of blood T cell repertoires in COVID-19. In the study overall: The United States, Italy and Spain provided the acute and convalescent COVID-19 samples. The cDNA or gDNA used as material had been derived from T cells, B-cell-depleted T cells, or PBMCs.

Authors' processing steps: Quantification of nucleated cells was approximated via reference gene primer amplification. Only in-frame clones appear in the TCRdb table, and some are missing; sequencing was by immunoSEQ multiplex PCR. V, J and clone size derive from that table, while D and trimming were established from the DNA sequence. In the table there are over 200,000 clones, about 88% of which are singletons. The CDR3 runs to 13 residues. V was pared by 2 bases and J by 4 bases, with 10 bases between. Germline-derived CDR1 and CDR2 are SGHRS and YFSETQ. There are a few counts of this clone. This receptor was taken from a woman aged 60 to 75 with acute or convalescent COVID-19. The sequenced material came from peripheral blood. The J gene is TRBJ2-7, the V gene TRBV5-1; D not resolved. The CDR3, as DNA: TGCGCCAGCAGCTTCGAGCTTGGTTACGAGCAGTACTTC. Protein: CASSFELGYEQYF.